The 28 T cell receptor beta chains below all came from one sample that was sequenced in a study of T-cell memory formation after mild COVID-19 (dated by TCRdb to the early 2020s). The library was obtained by 5' RACE. Sequenced using an Illumina NovaSeq 6000. Starting from the raw public reads, TCRdb applied fastp trimming at Q25, assembled clones with MiXCR and retained in-frame beta chains. Identical CDR3 proteins give one entry, which carries the most common genes and DNA. The sample yields roughly 450,000 distinct CDR3 sequences; 15% to 20% were counted once. About 12% of the sample rests with the top ten. The material sequenced was PBMCs or a T cell subset sorted from them (not recorded which). These receptors all stem from an adult woman who had mild COVID-19 (a few samples of this study predate the infection). The sample titles of this study are shuffled in the database, so cell type and time point are left out; the donor was told from shared clones.

J is TRBJ2-7 and V is TRBV30; no reliable D call. Germline-derived CDR1 and CDR2 are GTSNPN and SVGIG (reference sequence). V was cut by 0 bases and J by 3 bases, with 9 bases left in between. The CDR3 spans 13 residues. CDR3 DNA sequence: TGTGCCTGGAGTGTATCAGAATACTACGAGCAGTACTTC. This sequence encodes CAWSVSEYYEQYF.

This clonotype was picked up a small number of times. The chain links TRBV20-1 to TRBJ2-3; TRBD1 agrees at 7 bases. Germline CDR1 DFQATT, CDR2 SNEGSKA (reference sequence). The CDR3 totals 15 residues. Losses at the gene ends were 3 bases for V and 2 bases for J; bases not matched to a gene: 8. The CDR3 here is CSASQTGSTTDTQYF. As DNA, the CDR3 is TGCAGTGCTAGTCAGACAGGGTCCACCACAGATACGCAGTATTTT.

A few counts support this clonotype. The chain is built from TRBV4-3 and TRBJ2-3; unclear D gene. CDR3 length: 13 residues. Germline V lookup: CDR1 LGHNA, CDR2 YSLEER. V was cut by 2 bases and J by 3 bases, with 6 bases left in between. The CDR3 nucleotides are TGCGCCAGCAGCCAAAAAGAGACAGATACGCAGTATTTT. Translated: CASSQKETDTQYF.

This rearrangement joins TRBV29-1 to TRBJ1-3; D is possibly TRBD1 (5 bases). The V gene lost 5 bases and the J gene lost 0 bases, with 17 bases spanning the gap. There are 16 residues in the CDR3. Germline values: CDR1 SQVTM, CDR2 ANQGSEA. The CDR3, as DNA: TGCAGCGTTCAAATCGGCGGGGGGAGCTCTGGAAACACCATATATTTT. Its translation is CSVQIGGGSSGNTIYF.

This chain joins TRBV6-6 and TRBJ1-1; 7 bases line up with TRBD1. J was trimmed by 5 bases and V by 7 bases; bases with no gene match: 7. The germline V gene encodes CDR1 MNHNY and CDR2 SVGAGI (reference sequence). The CDR3 is 13 residues long. The CDR3, as DNA: TGTGCCAGCACCAGAACAGGGGAAACTGAAGCTTTCTTT. It specifies CASTRTGETEAFF.

The chain is built from TRBV13 and TRBJ2-5; D is unresolved. Germline CDR1 and CDR2: PRHDT and FYEKMQ (reference sequence). V gave up 4 bases and J gave up 5 bases, with 14 bases separating them. The CDR3 loop spans 14 amino acids. CDR3 sequence (DNA): TGTGCCAGCAGCTCGGAGACAAATTCGGAGACCCAGTACTTC. Protein sequence: CASSSETNSETQYF. Together with reference TRBV13 and TRBJ2-5, the CDR3 gives the full variable domain: AAGVIQSPRHLIKEKRETATLKCYPIPRHDTVYWYQQGPGQDPQFLISFYEKMQSDKGSIPDRFSAQQFSDYHSELNMSSLELGDSALYFCASSSETNSETQYFGPGTRLLVL.

The chain is built from TRBV4-1 and TRBJ2-7; the match to TRBD1 covers 12 bases. CDR1 is MGHRA and CDR2 is YSYEKL in the germline V gene. V lost 4 bases, J lost 6 bases, and 10 bases stayed unmatched. CDR3 size: 16 residues. The CDR3 sequence is CASSRPGTGGEGEQYF. CDR3 bases: TGCGCCAGCAGCCGCCCCGGGACAGGGGGCGAAGGCGAGCAGTACTTC.

This clonotype was detected only a few times. V gene TRBV5-4 combines with J gene TRBJ2-7, with a weak D call TRBD2 (5 bases). Germline lookup yields CDR1 SGHNT and CDR2 YYREEE (reference sequence). The CDR3 is made up of 13 amino acids. V was trimmed by 4 bases and J by 10 bases, leaving 18 bases between them. The CDR3: CASSATPNSGQYF. The CDR3 DNA is TGTGCCAGCAGCGCAACTCCTAACTCGGGACAGTACTTC.

This clonotype was counted only a few times. V and J are TRBV7-2 and TRBJ2-1; D not certain. The V end was cut by 5 bases, the J end by 2 bases, with 13 bases between. The length of the CDR3 is 15 residues. Per germline, CDR1 SGHTA and CDR2 FQGNSA. The CDR3 loop is CASSPRVVPYNEQFF. CDR3 DNA sequence: TGTGCCAGCAGCCCACGGGTGGTCCCCTACAATGAGCAGTTCTTC.

The rearrangement joins TRBV20-1 to TRBJ2-5; the D is unclear. The CDR3 totals 12 residues. V was pared by 3 bases and J by 5 bases, with 10 bases between. The V gene's germline CDR1 is DFQATT and CDR2 SNEGSKA (reference sequence). DNA for the CDR3: TGCAGTGCTAGGGGCGGTTCGGAGACCCAGTACTTC. Translating it yields CSARGGSETQYF.

The chain combines TRBV20-1 with TRBJ2-7, with TRBD2 as a possible D gene (6 bases). The germline gives CDR1 DFQATT, CDR2 SNEGSKA (reference sequence). V was trimmed by 2 bases and J by 2 bases, leaving 10 bases between them. The CDR3 is 13 residues long. CDR3 in amino acids: CSARLALAYEQYF. The CDR3 coding sequence is TGCAGTGCTAGACTAGCGTTGGCCTACGAGCAGTACTTC.

This rearrangement joins TRBV20-1 to TRBJ2-1, with 12 bases aligning to TRBD2. V lost 1 base to trimming and J lost 2 bases; unmatched junction nucleotides: 12. The CDR3 sequence is 19 residues long. The germline CDR1 and CDR2 sequences are DFQATT and SNEGSKA (reference sequence). In DNA, the CDR3 is TGCAGTGCTAGAGCCCCGGGACTAGCGGGCCCTTCAGCCTACAATGAGCAGTTCTTC. Protein sequence: CSARAPGLAGPSAYNEQFF.

Only a few counts were recorded for this clonotype. This sequence joins TRBV4-1 and TRBJ2-3; a possible D gene is TRBD2 (5 bases). The V gene's germline CDR1 is MGHRA and CDR2 YSYEKL. CDR3 length equals 17 residues. V was pared by 0 bases and J by 3 bases, with 16 bases between. CDR3 nucleotide sequence: TGCGCCAGCAGCCAAGATGATTTAGGAGGTGGGACAGATACGCAGTATTTT. Protein product: CASSQDDLGGGTDTQYF.

This sequence joins TRBV14 and TRBJ1-6, with D uncertain. This CDR3 region has 17 residues. Germline V gene data show CDR1 as SGHDN and CDR2 as FVKESK. Trimming took off 6 bases at V and 16 bases at J, with 31 bases between the two ends. This CDR3 is CASSSEPGGRRRSGLHF. In DNA, the CDR3 is TGTGCCAGCAGTTCAGAGCCAGGAGGGAGGCGTCGTAGCGGTCTCCACTTT.

This clonotype occurred a few times. The CDR3 sequence: CASARPSQQGVFVGADTQYF. CDR3 nucleotide sequence: TGCGCCAGCGCCCGACCCAGCCAACAGGGGGTGTTTGTGGGCGCAGATACGCAGTATTTT. The chain links TRBV5-1 to TRBJ2-3; 8 bases agree with TRBD1. CDR3 length equals 20 residues. The V gene end was trimmed by 7 bases and the J gene end by 4 bases; junction bases not matched to a gene: 26. Germline V lookup: CDR1 SGHRS, CDR2 YFSETQ.

This chain joins TRBV14 and TRBJ2-7; TRBD2 matches at 10 bases. Germline assignment: CDR1 SGHDN and CDR2 FVKESK. The V and J ends lost 3 bases and 0 bases, in that order; junction bases with no gene match: 2. The CDR3 covers 15 residues. CDR3 in amino acids: CASSQVAGGSYEQYF. CDR3 DNA sequence: TGTGCCAGCAGCCAGGTAGCGGGAGGCTCCTACGAGCAGTACTTC. The entire variable domain, with the rest obtained from reference TRBV14 and TRBJ2-7, is as follows: EAGVTQFPSHSVIEKGQTVTLRCDPISGHDNLYWYRRVMGKEIKFLLHFVKESKQDESGMPNNRFLAERTGGTYSTLKVQPAELEDSGVYFCASSQVAGGSYEQYFGPGTRLTVT.

This clonotype showed up just a few times. The chain uses TRBV21-1 and TRBJ2-7; the table gives TRBD2 as D, unverified against the DNA. TRBV21-1 is a known pseudogene. This CDR3 spans 16 amino acids. CDR3 loop: CASSKDGLSGADEQYF. The CDR3 region has the DNA TGTGCCAGCAGCAAAGATGGGCTATCGGGAGCGGACGAGCAGTACTTC.

Only a few counts were recorded for this clonotype. The V and J genes are TRBV7-3 and TRBJ2-2; 7 bases are shared with TRBD1. V gave up 0 bases and J gave up 5 bases; unmatched junction bases: 3. The CDR3 sequence is 15 residues long. Germline V gene sequence: CDR1 SGHTA, CDR2 FQGTGA. The CDR3 region is CASSLTPGGTGELFF. The DNA for the CDR3 is TGTGCCAGCAGCTTAACGCCAGGGGGTACCGGGGAGCTGTTTTTT.

This clonotype was detected many times. The J gene is TRBJ1-1, the V gene TRBV5-1; TRBD1 might be the D (6 bases). CDR1 and CDR2 from the germline V gene are SGHRS and YFSETQ. The CDR3 length is 17 residues. Between the trimmed V and J ends, which lost 0 bases and 0 bases, there was a span of 15 bases. CDR3 sequence reads: CASSLGGARGVNTEAFF. CDR3 bases: TGCGCCAGCAGCTTGGGGGGGGCGCGTGGGGTGAACACTGAAGCTTTCTTT.

The chain couples TRBV7-3 to TRBJ2-5, with D perhaps matching TRBD2 (5 bases). The CDR3 loop spans 14 amino acids. Germline V gives CDR1 SGHTA, CDR2 FQGTGA. Trimming took off 5 bases at V and 5 bases at J, with 15 bases between the two ends. As DNA, the CDR3 is TGTGCCAGCAGCCCATCTGGACTTCAGGAGACCCAGTACTTC. It translates to CASSPSGLQETQYF.

The gene calls are TRBV5-1 and TRBJ2-1; 12 bases fit TRBD1. Germline V gene sequence: CDR1 SGHRS, CDR2 YFSETQ. With 3 bases clipped from V and 7 bases from J, the junction kept 11 bases outside the gene matches. CDR3 size: 17 residues. The CDR3 DNA reads as TGCGCCAGCAGCTCGTTTGCCGGGACAGGGGGCAGGAATGAGCAGTTCTTC. Protein: CASSSFAGTGGRNEQFF. Supplemented by reference TRBV5-1 and TRBJ2-1, the full variable domain reads KAGVTQTPRYLIKTRGQQVTLSCSPISGHRSVSWYQQTPGQGLQFLFEYFSETQRNKGNFPGRFSGRQFSNSRSEMNVSTLELGDSALYLCASSSFAGTGGRNEQFFGPGTRLTVL.

This clonotype was seen more than once but under ten times. The chain couples TRBV20-1 to TRBJ1-1, with 8 bases matching TRBD1. The CDR3 loop spans 14 amino acids. Germline V gene data show CDR1 as DFQATT and CDR2 as SNEGSKA (reference sequence). J gave up 5 bases and V 7 bases, and 12 bases lay outside the gene matches. The CDR3 region has the DNA TGCAGTGTTCTAACAAACAGGGGGAATACTGAAGCTTTCTTT. Its protein product is CSVLTNRGNTEAFF.

This clonotype came up a few times. The rearrangement links TRBV20-1 to TRBJ1-5, with D tentatively TRBD1 (5 bases). This CDR3 has 13 amino acids. V was pared by 6 bases and J by 2 bases, with 11 bases between. Germline-derived CDR1 and CDR2 are DFQATT and SNEGSKA (reference sequence). In nucleotides, the CDR3 is TGCAGTGCCGAAAGAGGGGGCAATCAGCCCCAGCATTTT. Translated, it gives CSAERGGNQPQHF.

A note on this clonotype: Its ends do not fully match the called genes, so a read error is possible. The V call is TRBV6-2 or TRBV6-3, the J call TRBJ2-1; the match to TRBD2 covers 13 bases. Germline lookup yields CDR1 MNHEY and CDR2 SVGEGT. The CDR3 loop spans 15 amino acids. CDR3 loop: CASRTGLAGARRSIF. DNA of the CDR3: TGTGCCAGCAGAACCGGACTAGCGGGGGCCCGCAGGTCAATCTTC.

This clonotype was counted only a few times. J is TRBJ1-6 and V is TRBV6-5; a weak D match, TRBD1 (6 bases). The CDR3 contains 14 residues. Germline V gives CDR1 MNHEY, CDR2 SVGAGI. V lost 2 bases and J 10 bases, leaving 12 bases between the germline ends. CDR3: CASSYGGAGSPLHF. The DNA for the CDR3 is TGTGCCAGCAGTTACGGGGGGGCCGGGTCACCCCTCCACTTT.

The chain couples TRBV7-3 to TRBJ2-3, with no clear D. This CDR3 is 14 amino acids long. Germline V gene data show CDR1 as SGHTA and CDR2 as FQGTGA. Trimming pared 8 bases from V and 4 bases from J, leaving 16 bases between. The CDR3: CASSFFVAADTQYF. CDR3 coding DNA: TGTGCCAGCTCCTTTTTCGTAGCAGCAGATACGCAGTATTTT.

The chain carries TRBV9 and TRBJ1-2; maybe TRBD1 (5 bases). Germline V gives CDR1 SGDLS, CDR2 YYNGEE. V lost 0 bases, J lost 2 bases, and 14 bases lay in between. The CDR3 length is 16 residues. The CDR3 loop is CASSVEGTLINYGYTF. The CDR3 DNA reads as TGTGCCAGCAGCGTAGAAGGGACCCTAATAAACTATGGCTACACCTTC.

The CDR3 DNA reads as TGTGCCAGCAGCTTGGCCGGAACGAGGTACACCATATATTTT. Amino acids: CASSLAGTRYTIYF. This rearrangement joins TRBV5-6 to TRBJ1-3, with D uncertain. Germline assignment: CDR1 SGHDT and CDR2 YYEEEE. There are 14 residues in the CDR3. The V and J ends lost 0 bases and 8 bases respectively, with 12 bases between them.